The present T cell receptor beta chain was sequenced within a study of cytomegalovirus exposure and HLA in healthy donors (dated by TCRdb to the late 2010s). About the full investigation: An earlier analysis of approximately 550 of the donors reported roughly 270 Gb of sequence data and about 100 million unique TCR beta sequences from 150 million to 200 million T cells. An early release covering about 600 HLA-typed donors comprised 250 to 350 gigabases of sequencing data and around 80 million unique TCR sequences. Of the roughly 410 genotyped donors, 81% were placed in the genetic ancestry cluster associated with self-reported Caucasian donors. The aim of the study was to test whether cataloging public T cell receptors could identify signatures of past pathogen exposure. The T cell repertoires of several hundred subjects were profiled by immunosequencing and related to cytomegalovirus serostatus. In addition to the first cohort of 666 subjects, a separate validation cohort of under 150 different subjects was used. To predict cytomegalovirus infection status, the study combined high-throughput TCR immunosequencing, statistical association of individual TCRs with disease status, and machine learning. A later analysis re-examined previously published TCR beta repertoires from just over 650 donors and added high-resolution HLA genotyping to investigate patterns of TCR occurrence. Rather than drawing on any new phenotypic data, the later analysis identified candidate immune exposures from TCR beta sequences and the way those sequences occurred across donors. An earlier analysis of 587 of the donors applied high-throughput TCR beta sequencing to assess whether each TCR beta V gene segment acted as functional or pseudogenic. Donor age, sex, ethnicity and CMV serostatus were collected together with the repertoire data. Genome-wide SNP genotypes for about 55% of the roughly 670 donors were used in a later genetic analysis, which treated that subset as a discovery cohort. Every repertoire in the discovery cohort had been generated on one and the same sequencing platform. Both class I and class II loci were covered by HLA typing, at four-digit resolution. The number of donors typed differed by locus, with about 629-630 for A, B, C, DRB1 and DQB1, more than 500 for DQA1, over 600 for DPA1, and some 440 for DPB1. Roughly 5 DR-DQ haplotypes were handled as single units for association and clustering, since linkage in the cohort was strong. Among 300 to 450 genotyped donors of the cohort, an average of around 240,000 unique TCR beta nucleotide sequences were sequenced per donor, roughly a sixth of them non-productive.

Overall study outcomes, separate from this receptor: V-gene and J-gene trimming of TCR beta chains was associated with a missense DCLRE1C variant in a later genetic analysis, and the association was replicated in an independent cohort. The 87-base-pair reads could not distinguish some IMGT-functional V segments, including TRBV6-2 and TRBV6-3, so those segments were excluded. The study gave a list of over 150 TCR beta chains associated with cytomegalovirus. Strong co-occurrence of HLA alleles, especially DR and DQ, made assigning TCR associations to individual alleles difficult. The classifier was reported to diagnose cytomegalovirus status with high specificity and sensitivity in both the original cohort and the validation cohort. Immune exposure information for the cohort was limited to CMV serostatus. In an earlier analysis of around 600 of the donors, most TCR beta V segments were observed in productive rearrangements about 87% or about 30% of the time, broadly matching IMGT annotations. In vitro tests confirmed that a few of the cytomegalovirus-associated TCR beta chains recognize cytomegalovirus antigens. According to a later analysis, most CMV-associated TCR beta chains appeared to be HLA-restricted, and the HLA associations seemed to be driven largely by CMV exposure. The cohort was sequenced for TCR beta chains only, and without alpha or paired-chain data the features that could be detected were limited. A further reported finding was that TCR beta sequences accurately predicted the HLA-A and HLA-B alleles for most subjects in the first cohort. Correlated functional status among segregating V segments might reflect linkage disequilibrium, but an unknown experimental factor could not be ruled out. According to a later analysis, TCR association rates differed among HLA loci, with DRB1 alleles showing the most associated TCRs and HLA-C alleles showing the fewest. Presence/absence analyses assumed roughly uniform sequencing depth across donors, an assumption that may not hold. The sequencing pipeline was judged likely to have produced a cluster of highly shared sequence variants as a technical artifact. It was suggested by the authors that the approach could potentially be generalized to other disease states and immunological phenotypes. A later genetic analysis reported fewer N-insertions in productive TCRs among donors in an Asian-associated ancestry cluster than the roughly 700-donor mean. According to a later analysis, parvovirus B19, influenza, CMV and Epstein-Barr virus appeared linked to several top co-occurrence clusters. Across donors, most TCR sequences were observed very rarely, whereas some public TCRs were present in many individuals. Compared with equally common non-associated chains, HLA-associated TCR beta chains in a later analysis were more clonally expanded and had lower generation probabilities. The earlier analysis of some 540 of the donors excluded roughly 17 rarely observed V segments, including chromosome 9 orphons, because counts were too low. Because HLA typing was missing for some donors at each locus, association tests included only the typed subset. At a false discovery rate of 0.05, a later analysis linked some 17,000 TCR beta sequences to specific HLA alleles.

Per the germline V gene, MDHEN is the CDR1 and SYDVKM is the CDR2. The V end loses 5 bases and the J end loses 1 base, and a stretch of 9 bases separates them. The CDR3 sequence holds 14 residues, the cysteine and phenylalanine included. The DNA shown is the 42-base CDR3, in frame from base 1. Of note for this clone: The antigen it binds to is not known. No base quality values were provided; no much bigger clone lies one nucleotide off.

The cohort was made up of roughly 670 healthy bone marrow donors. At the time of sampling, every cohort member was nominally healthy, though immune exposures that went unrecorded were likely present. The donor tested CMV seronegative and was one of the 352 seronegative cohort members. Each donor provided a peripheral blood sample, and peripheral blood mononuclear cells were used for TCR beta sequencing. Genomic DNA extraction from the blood cell samples was performed with the Qiagen DNeasy Blood Extraction Kit. The library was made by the immunoSEQ multiplex PCR assay. For the multiplex PCR, a mixture combining 60 forward primers for TCR Vbeta segments and 13 reverse primers for TCR Jbeta segments was used. The CDR3 region of rearranged TCR beta genes was amplified from genomic DNA by a multiplex PCR assay. On the Illumina HiSeq System, the amplified TCR beta libraries were sequenced as 87-base-pair reads. In the source study's methods: In a later analysis, 77 million or so unique TCR beta chains were counted across the 500 to 850 repertoires, and around 10 million of these chains were shared by at least two donors. A nearest-neighbor algorithm error-corrected the raw reads and collapsed the reads into unique sequences, merging closely related sequences to remove PCR and sequencing errors. Alignment of CDR3 sequences to IMGT reference sequences was used to assign V, D and J gene segments. For a sequence to be retained, a match of at least six nucleotides was required to both a V gene segment and a J gene segment. A rearrangement was called productive if the CDR3 had no stop codons and remained in frame with V and J, and every other rearrangement was called non-productive. CDR3 was defined by IMGT convention, running from the second conserved V-encoded cysteine to the conserved J-encoded phenylalanine. Sequences without an unambiguous match to a single V gene segment were excluded from the earlier analysis of about 600 of the donors. An earlier analysis of under 750 of the donors called V segments functional above 56.7% productive rearrangements and segregating when the between-donor standard deviation exceeded 5%. A statistical classification framework was developed to diagnose cytomegalovirus status using the catalog of TCR beta chain sequences. In a later analysis, TCR nucleotide sequences were compared against IMGT/GENE-DB human TR gene sequences so that V and J genes could be assigned. In a later analysis, CDR3 sequences and most-parsimonious VDJ recombination scenarios were assigned using the TCRdist pipeline. A later analysis defined each TCR beta chain by its CDR3 amino acid sequence plus V-gene family, and excluded reads lacking a unique V-gene family. In a later analysis, fewer than 650 highly shared, low-generation-probability nucleotide sequences were removed to address suspected cross-contamination and a sequencing artifact. A later analysis calculated a clonal expansion index for each public chain from normalized within-repertoire ranks of inferred template counts. In a later analysis, generation probabilities were computed with a VDJ recombination model fitted to out-of-frame rearrangements, and the resulting probabilities were checked against IGoR. In a later analysis, TCR-TCR, TCR-HLA and TCR-CMV co-occurrence was scored with hypergeometric tests, and a repertoire-size bias correction was applied to TCR pairs. In a later analysis, false discovery rates were estimated by permuting HLA or CMV assignments 20 times. In a later analysis, co-occurring TCRs were grouped using DBSCAN, and TCRdist sequence similarity was added for clustering within HLA-allele-positive subsets. Repertoires with fewer than 30,000 or more than 120,000 public chains were left out of co-occurrence clustering, as were about five repertoires with anomalous nucleotide sharing. The table comes from immuneACCESS by way of TCRdb, which keeps in-frame sequences with V and J called. Part of the clones is missing from these tables; in studies checked, under half for an unresolved V gene and the rest for unknown reasons. V and J calls and clone size are as listed in that table; D and trimming were resolved from the DNA. This sample gives approximately 150,000 clones in total; around 81% of them show up just once. The ten largest clones capture about 1.6% of the sample.

In this chain, TRBV28 is recombined with TRBJ1-3, with the identity of the D gene unclear. Material for sequencing was PBMCs. This sequence was found in a middle-aged man in good health and CMV-seronegative. Here is the DNA: TGTGCCAGCAGTCCCTACGGGTCTGGAAACACCATATATTTT. This encodes CASSPYGSGNTIYF.